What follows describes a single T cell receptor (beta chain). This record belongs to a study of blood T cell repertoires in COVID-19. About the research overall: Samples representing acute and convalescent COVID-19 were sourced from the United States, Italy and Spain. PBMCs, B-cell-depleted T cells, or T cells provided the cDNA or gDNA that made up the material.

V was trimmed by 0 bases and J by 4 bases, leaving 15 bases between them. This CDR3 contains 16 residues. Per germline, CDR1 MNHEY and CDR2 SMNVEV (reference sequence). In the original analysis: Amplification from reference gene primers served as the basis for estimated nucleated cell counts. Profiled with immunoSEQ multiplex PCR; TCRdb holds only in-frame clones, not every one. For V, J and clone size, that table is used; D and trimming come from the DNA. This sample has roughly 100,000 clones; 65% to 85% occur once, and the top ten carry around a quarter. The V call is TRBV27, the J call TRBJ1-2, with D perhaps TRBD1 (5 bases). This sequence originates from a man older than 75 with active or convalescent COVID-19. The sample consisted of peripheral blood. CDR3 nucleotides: TGTGCCAGCAGTTTATCGTACCTTAGCGGGGGCTATGGCTACACCTTC. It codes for CASSLSYLSGGYGYTF.